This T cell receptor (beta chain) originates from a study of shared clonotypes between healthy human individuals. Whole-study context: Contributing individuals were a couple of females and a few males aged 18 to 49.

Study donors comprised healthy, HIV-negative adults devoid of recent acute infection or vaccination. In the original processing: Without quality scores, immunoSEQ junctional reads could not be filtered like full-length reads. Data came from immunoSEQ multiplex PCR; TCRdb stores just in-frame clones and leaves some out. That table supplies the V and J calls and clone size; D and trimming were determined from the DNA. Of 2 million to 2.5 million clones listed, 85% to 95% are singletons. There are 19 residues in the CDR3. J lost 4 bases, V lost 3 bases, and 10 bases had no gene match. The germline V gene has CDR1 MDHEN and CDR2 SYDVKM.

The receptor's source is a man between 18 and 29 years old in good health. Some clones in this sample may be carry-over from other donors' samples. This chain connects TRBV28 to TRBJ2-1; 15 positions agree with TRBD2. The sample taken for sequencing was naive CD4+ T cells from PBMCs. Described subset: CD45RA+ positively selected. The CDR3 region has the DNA TGTGCCAGCAGTTTCCCCGGACTAGCGGGAGGGGCAGTATACAATGAGCAGTTCTTC. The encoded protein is CASSFPGLAGGAVYNEQFF.